These 9 T cell receptor beta chains were sequenced from one sample in a study of cytomegalovirus exposure and HLA in healthy donors. Primers included in the PCR were 60 Vbeta and 13 Jbeta primers. The protocol was immunoSEQ multiplex PCR, while the TCRdb copy is restricted to in-frame clones and leaves out a portion. This table holds about 57,000 clones, 79% found once. Source material: PBMCs. These receptors were collected from a woman in her twenties or thirties in good health and CMV-seronegative.

The rearrangement uses TRBV9 and TRBJ2-1, with D uncertain. The CDR3 length is 19 residues. CDR1 is SGDLS and CDR2 is YYNGEE in the germline V gene. The V end was cut by 0 bases, the J end by 0 bases, with 19 bases between. The CDR3: CASSVAGDSIATSYNEQFF. CDR3 coding DNA: TGTGCCAGCAGCGTAGCTGGCGACTCAATAGCCACCTCCTACAATGAGCAGTTCTTC.

The chain has TRBV30 and TRBJ1-2; D is possibly TRBD1 (5 bases). Trimming cost V 1 base and J 5 bases, with 11 bases left between them. The CDR3 runs to 13 residues. Germline V gene lookup returns CDR1 GTSNPN and CDR2 SVGIG (reference sequence). CDR3 region: CAWSGRDWYGYTF. The CDR3 bases are TGTGCCTGGAGTGGTCGGGACTGGTATGGCTACACCTTC.

The chain has TRBV4-1 and TRBJ1-2; D is perhaps TRBD1 (6 bases). Germline-derived CDR1 and CDR2 are MGHRA and YSYEKL. This CDR3 contains 14 residues. The V end lost 1 base, the J end lost 6 bases, and 12 bases lay between the germline ends. As DNA, the CDR3 is TGCGCCAGCAGCCAAGGGGCTAACAGGGATGGCTACACCTTC. This translates into CASSQGANRDGYTF.

The J gene is TRBJ1-5, the V gene TRBV19, with D uncertain. The ends were cut back, 5 bases at V and 7 bases at J, with 15 bases in the middle. CDR3 length: 14 residues. CDR1 LNHDA and CDR2 SQIVND come from the germline V gene (reference sequence). The CDR3 DNA follows: TGTGCCAGTAGTCCGGGTGAGCCACGACAGCCCCAGCATTTT. Residues: CASSPGEPRQPQHF.

This sequence joins TRBV11-2 and TRBJ1-1; 7 nucleotides agree with TRBD1. Germline lookup yields CDR1 SGHAT and CDR2 FQNNGV. V lost 1 base to trimming and J lost 2 bases; unmatched junction nucleotides: 1. The CDR3 extends over 14 amino acids. The CDR3 reads CASSLAGGNTEAFF. The DNA for the CDR3 is TGTGCCAGCAGCTTAGCAGGGGGTAACACTGAAGCTTTCTTT.

The rearrangement uses TRBV28 and TRBJ1-2, with TRBD1 as a possible D gene (5 bases). The CDR3 sequence is 13 residues long. The V end lost 4 bases, the J end lost 2 bases, and 8 bases lay between the germline ends. CDR1 and CDR2 from the germline V gene are MDHEN and SYDVKM. CDR3 nucleotides: TGTGCCAGCAGTTCCTCAGGGAACTATGGCTACACCTTC. Protein: CASSSSGNYGYTF.

The chain couples TRBV19 to TRBJ1-1; possibly TRBD1 for D (6 bases). V shed 3 bases and J shed 2 bases, with 10 bases lying between them. Germline V gene sequence: CDR1 LNHDA, CDR2 SQIVND (reference sequence). There are 14 residues in the CDR3. For the CDR3, the DNA is TGTGCCAGTAGTATGGGGGCTGTTAACACTGAAGCTTTCTTT. Residues: CASSMGAVNTEAFF.

V is TRBV7-3 and J is TRBJ2-5; no clear D gene. The CDR3 has 15 amino acids. CDR1 is SGHTA, CDR2 FQGTGA, per germline. V was clipped by 2 bases and J by 0 bases, with 10 bases between them. DNA of the CDR3: TGTGCCAGCAGCTTATTGGGTCTAGACCAAGAGACCCAGTACTTC. Translated, it gives CASSLLGLDQETQYF. Drawing the rest from reference TRBV7-3 and TRBJ2-5, the complete variable domain is GAGVSQTPSNKVTEKGKYVELRCDPISGHTALYWYRQSLGQGPEFLIYFQGTGAADDSGLPNDRFFAVRPEGSVSTLKIQRTERGDSAVYLCASSLLGLDQETQYFGPGTRLLVL.

The chain has TRBV10-1 and TRBJ2-2, with 10 bases matching TRBD2. After removal of 5 bases from V and 0 bases from J, the junction contained 6 bases not matched to a gene. Germline-derived CDR1 and CDR2 are WNHNN and SYGVQD (reference sequence). The CDR3 is 17 residues long. The CDR3 DNA follows: TGCGCCAGCAGTCCAGGTACTAGCGGGGCGAACACCGGGGAGCTGTTTTTT. It specifies CASSPGTSGANTGELFF.